The next 22 T cell receptor beta chains were all read from a single sample in a study of shared clonotypes between healthy human individuals. Repertoires were generated with immunoSEQ multiplex PCR, while TCRdb's copy carries only in-frame clones and drops some. The repertoire has 100,000 or so clones, about 72% of them found once; the top ten carry about 24%. Sequenced sample: memory CD8+ T cells sorted from blood. Subset defined: CD45RO+ cells pooled with CCR7-negative TemRA cells. The receptors were gathered from a woman between 25 and 40 years old in good health.

V usage is TRBV30 and J usage is TRBJ2-1; D is possibly TRBD1 or TRBD2 (5 bases each). The V gene lost 2 bases and the J gene lost 4 bases, with 15 bases spanning the gap. This CDR3 spans 15 amino acids. The germline gives CDR1 GTSNPN, CDR2 SVGIG (reference sequence). CDR3 sequence reads: CAWSPTGAEYNEQFF. As DNA, the CDR3 is TGTGCCTGGAGTCCCACAGGAGCGGAGTACAATGAGCAGTTCTTC. The whole variable domain, filled in from reference TRBV30 and TRBJ2-1, reads SQTIHQWPATLVQPVGSPLSLECTVEGTSNPNLYWYRQAAGRGLQLLFYSVGIGQISSEVPQNLSASRPQDRQFILSSKKLLLSDSGFYLCAWSPTGAEYNEQFFGPGTRLTVL.

On this clone itself: With only one base between it and a far larger clone, this is likely a read error. The rearrangement uses TRBV28 and TRBJ2-6, with TRBD2 as a possible D gene (7 bases). Trimming pared 8 bases from V and 2 bases from J, leaving 16 bases between. The CDR3 extends over 16 amino acids. Germline V CDR1 and CDR2: MDHEN, SYDVKM. The CDR3 DNA follows: TGTGCCAGCGGCGTAGGGGGGGTGGCTGGGGCCAACGTCCTGACTTTC. Translation gives CASGVGGVAGANVLTF.

The rearrangement uses TRBV9 and TRBJ1-1, with D perhaps matching TRBD1 (6 bases). Germline CDR1 SGDLS, CDR2 YYNGEE. Trimming pared 0 bases from V and 7 bases from J, leaving 10 bases between. CDR3 length equals 13 residues. CDR3 region: CASSVAWGLEAFF. The CDR3 region has the DNA TGTGCCAGCAGCGTAGCGTGGGGGCTTGAAGCTTTCTTT. Drawing the rest from reference TRBV9 and TRBJ1-1, the complete variable domain is DSGVTQTPKHLITATGQRVTLRCSPRSGDLSVYWYQQSLDQGLQFLIQYYNGEERAKGNILERFSAQQFPDLHSELNLSSLELGDSALYFCASSVAWGLEAFFGQGTRLTVV.

This clone has just a few counts. The V call is TRBV2, the J call TRBJ1-1, with D perhaps matching TRBD1 (5 bases). Germline CDR1 is SNHLY and CDR2 is FYNNEI. V was trimmed by 6 bases and J by 1 base, leaving 12 bases between them. This CDR3 is built from 14 residues. CDR3 nucleotides: TGTGCCAGCAGCGCGACACAGGAGAACACTGAAGCTTTCTTT. Translated, it gives CASSATQENTEAFF.

The chain has TRBV6-1 and TRBJ1-5; maybe TRBD1 (5 bases). The germline gives CDR1 MNHNS, CDR2 SASEGT. The CDR3 runs to 15 residues. V gave up 4 bases and J gave up 0 bases, with 10 bases separating them. This CDR3 reads CASSVVGGSNQPQHF. CDR3 in DNA: TGTGCCAGCAGTGTGGTTGGGGGTAGCAATCAGCCCCAGCATTTT.

The rearrangement joins TRBV27 to TRBJ2-7; 9 bases match TRBD2. The CDR3 runs to 15 residues. From germline, CDR1 is MNHEY and CDR2 SMNVEV (reference sequence). V lost 6 bases and J lost 3; bases outside the gene matches: 9. Here the CDR3 DNA reads TGTGCCAGCAGAGAGAGTAGCGGGAGTGGCTACGAGCAGTACTTC. Translation gives CASRESSGSGYEQYF.

This chain joins TRBV5-1 and TRBJ2-1, with 9 nucleotides matching TRBD2. Germline CDR1 SGHRS, CDR2 YFSETQ. Trimming removed 4 bases from V and 1 base from J; junction bases left unmatched: 3. The CDR3 spans 15 residues. The CDR3 protein is CASSPTSGSYNEQFF. CDR3 coding DNA: TGCGCCAGCAGCCCTACTAGCGGGTCCTACAATGAGCAGTTCTTC.

The V gene is TRBV6-5, the J gene TRBJ1-1; D might be TRBD1 (5 bases). This CDR3 spans 16 amino acids. CDR1 is MNHEY and CDR2 is SVGAGI in the germline V gene. V lost 2 bases and J 4 bases, leaving 17 bases between the germline ends. Here the CDR3 reads CASSYQQAPSSTEAFF. DNA for the CDR3: TGTGCCAGCAGTTACCAACAGGCCCCCTCGAGCACTGAAGCTTTCTTT.

This chain uses TRBV6-1 with TRBJ2-7, with a tentative D call TRBD1 (6 bases). V lost 4 bases, J lost 3 bases, and 13 bases lay in between. The CDR3 length is 14 residues. Germline assignment: CDR1 MNHNS and CDR2 SASEGT. The CDR3 nucleotides read TGTGCCAGCAGTGGTCGGACAGAGAGCTACGAGCAGTACTTC. As protein: CASSGRTESYEQYF.

The chain has TRBV25-1 and TRBJ2-7; 9 positions agree with TRBD1. Germline V lookup: CDR1 MGHDK, CDR2 SYGVNS. The CDR3 consists of 15 residues. Germline trimming cut 1 base from V and 3 bases from J; bases unmatched to any gene: 4. The CDR3 spells CASSESQGAIYEQYF. The CDR3 DNA sequence: TGTGCCAGCAGTGAATCACAGGGGGCAATCTACGAGCAGTACTTC.

The chain employs TRBV11-3 and TRBJ2-1; D remains unclear. The CDR3 loop spans 11 amino acids. V gave up 1 base and J gave up 6 bases, with 1 base separating them. In germline, CDR1 is SGHNT, CDR2 YENEEA. CDR3 DNA sequence: TGTGCCAGCAGCTTAGCCAATGAGCAGTTCTTC. The encoded protein is CASSLANEQFF. Variable domain in full (rest from reference TRBV11-3 and TRBJ2-1): EAGVVQSPRYKIIEKKQPVAFWCNPISGHNTLYWYLQNLGQGPELLIRYENEEAVDDSQLPKDRFSAERLKGVDSTLKIQPAELGDSAVYLCASSLANEQFFGPGTRLTVL.

The rearrangement links TRBV7-9 to TRBJ2-3; TRBD1 agrees at 11 bases. The CDR3 is 16 amino acids. With 6 bases clipped from V and 0 bases from J, the junction kept 5 bases outside the gene matches. Germline CDR1 reads SEHNR; CDR2 reads FQNEAQ (reference sequence). In nucleotides, the CDR3 is TGTGCCAGCAGGTATGGACAGGGGGCCAGCACAGATACGCAGTATTTT. It codes for CASRYGQGASTDTQYF.

CDR3 protein: CASSLGEVYTGELFF. CDR3 in DNA: TGTGCCAGCAGCTTGGGAGAGGTATACACCGGGGAGCTGTTTTTT. V usage is TRBV5-4 and J usage is TRBJ2-2; D ambiguous. V was pared by 0 bases and J by 3 bases, with 9 bases between. From germline, CDR1 is SGHNT and CDR2 YYREEE (reference sequence). This CDR3 is built from 15 residues.

This clone showed up many times. This chain connects TRBV6-6 to TRBJ2-1; D is unresolved. Trimming removed 8 bases from V and 3 bases from J, with 8 bases in between. From germline, CDR1 is MNHNY and CDR2 SVGAGI (reference sequence). The CDR3 totals 12 residues. The CDR3 reads CASGAYYNEQFF. As DNA, the CDR3 is TGTGCCAGCGGAGCTTACTACAATGAGCAGTTCTTC.

This clone was counted between two and nine times. CDR3 protein: CASAGTSNDEQYF. The CDR3 DNA reads TGCGCCAGCGCCGGGACTAGTAACGACGAGCAGTACTTC. The V and J genes are TRBV10-1 and TRBJ2-7, with 8 bases fitting TRBD2. There are 13 residues in the CDR3. Trimming at V came to 8 bases and at J to 5 bases, leaving 8 bases not matched to a gene. CDR1 is WNHNN, CDR2 SYGVQD, per germline (reference sequence).

Remarks on this clone: A far larger clone is off by one base, so a read error is likely. Distinct nucleotide sequences in the sample also encode this CDR3. The chain links TRBV29-1 to TRBJ2-7; D is possibly TRBD2 (7 bases). The CDR3 is made up of 11 amino acids. Trimming took 4 bases from V and 12 from J, leaving 16 bases between them. Germline-derived CDR1 and CDR2 are SQVTM and ANQGSEA. CDR3 amino acids: CSVAGGDRTYF. In DNA form, the CDR3 reads TGCAGCGTTGCGGGAGGAGACAGGACGTACTTC.

This chain links TRBV6-1 with TRBJ2-3, with D possibly matching TRBD1 (6 bases). Germline values: CDR1 MNHNS, CDR2 SASEGT. This CDR3 has 13 residues. The ends were cut back, 6 bases at V and 6 bases at J, with 13 bases in the middle. The CDR3 sequence: CASSMTGTDTQYF. The DNA for the CDR3 is TGTGCCAGCAGCATGACAGGTACCGATACGCAGTATTTT.

The chain has TRBV7-9 and TRBJ2-5; 16 positions agree with TRBD2. The CDR3 contains 18 residues. V lost 5 bases and J lost 1; bases outside the gene matches: 7. The germline CDR1 and CDR2 sequences are SEHNR and FQNEAQ (reference sequence). The DNA of the CDR3 is TGTGCCAGCAGCGATCCGGGACTAGCGGGAGGGTCCCAAGAGACCCAGTACTTC. It encodes CASSDPGLAGGSQETQYF.

The chain joins TRBV7-9 to TRBJ2-7; D remains ambiguous. Germline V gene data show CDR1 as SEHNR and CDR2 as FQNEAQ (reference sequence). Trimming took off 5 bases at V and 3 bases at J, with 11 bases between the two ends. The CDR3 has 13 residues. The CDR3: CASSPEPSYEQYF. The CDR3 region has the DNA TGTGCCAGCAGCCCCGAACCCAGCTACGAGCAGTACTTC.

This clone was detected many times. The sample holds other DNA sequences that translate to the same CDR3. The rearrangement uses TRBV9 and TRBJ2-5; D gene unclear. Trimming cost V 0 bases and J 1 base, with 7 bases left between them. The CDR3 runs 14 residues. Germline V gene data show CDR1 as SGDLS and CDR2 as YYNGEE. CDR3: CASSVGGTQETQYF. For the CDR3, the DNA is TGTGCCAGCAGCGTAGGGGGAACCCAAGAGACCCAGTACTTC.

The rearrangement uses TRBV4-1 and TRBJ2-1; D gene ambiguous. CDR1 and CDR2 (germline): MGHRA, YSYEKL. V lost 1 base and J lost 6, with 7 bases in between. CDR3 length: 13 amino acids. Here the CDR3 reads CASSQAGINEQFF. The CDR3 DNA follows: TGCGCCAGCAGCCAAGCCGGTATCAATGAGCAGTTCTTC.

J is TRBJ2-6 and V is TRBV7-6; D ambiguous. The CDR3 is 15 residues long. Germline V gene lookup returns CDR1 SGHVS and CDR2 FNYEAQ. Trimming removed 9 bases from V and 4 bases from J, with 16 bases in between. This CDR3 is CASTLRPTGANVLTF. CDR3 sequence (DNA): TGTGCCAGTACCCTCCGGCCTACCGGGGCCAACGTCCTGACTTTC. Full variable domain (missing parts from reference TRBV7-6 and TRBJ2-6): GAGVSQSPRYKVTKRGQDVALRCDPISGHVSLYWYRQALGQGPEFLTYFNYEAQQDKSGLPNDRFSAERPEGSISTLTIQRTEQRDSAMYRCASTLRPTGANVLTFGAGSRLTVL.